One and the same sample provided the 25 T cell receptor beta chains below, sequenced in a study of beta chain features in type 1 diabetes. For these TCRs, the target antigens are not known. Reverse transcription of all isolated RNA meant that expressed TCRB transcripts were sequenced. Clones were sequenced by immunoSEQ multiplex PCR, and TCRdb holds only the in-frame ones, with some missing. The sample records roughly 150,000 clones, roughly 8% being singletons. Overall study results and limits: Moderately but significantly shorter TCRB CDR3s were found in Type 1 diabetes patients in all four CD4+ subsets.

The sample comprised central memory CD4+ T cells from blood. These receptors originate from a woman aged 18-35 years with type 1 diabetes.

This clone was seen a handful of times. CDR3 residues: CASSAWGTGATGELFF. In nucleotides, the CDR3 is TGTGCCAGCAGCGCTTGGGGGACAGGGGCCACCGGGGAGCTGTTTTTT. The chain recombines TRBV7-8 with TRBJ2-2, with 10 positions matching TRBD1. CDR3 length equals 16 residues. V shed 5 bases and J 4 bases; nucleotides not matched to a gene: 7. The germline gives CDR1 SGHVS, CDR2 FQNEAQ.

The rearrangement links TRBV19 to TRBJ1-6; D ambiguous. V lost 5 bases and J 0 bases, leaving 5 bases between the germline ends. The CDR3 sequence is 14 residues long. Germline V CDR1 and CDR2: LNHDA, SQIVND (reference sequence). CDR3: CASSFGSYNSPLHF. The DNA for the CDR3 is TGTGCCAGTAGTTTCGGCTCCTATAATTCACCCCTCCACTTT.

In this sample, this clone turned up a few times. V usage is TRBV20-1 and J usage is TRBJ2-3, with a tentative D call TRBD1 (6 bases). The CDR3 runs to 11 residues. Germline V gives CDR1 DFQATT, CDR2 SNEGSKA (reference sequence). V was shortened by 7 bases and J by 7 bases, with 12 bases between the two germline ends. CDR3 region: CSGGLSYTQYF. The CDR3 DNA sequence: TGCAGTGGGGGGCTCTCCTATACGCAGTATTTT.

The chain employs TRBV11-3 and TRBJ1-1; D not certain. The CDR3 has 14 amino acids. Germline V gene sequence: CDR1 SGHNT, CDR2 YENEEA. The ends were cut back, 1 base at V and 2 bases at J, with 8 bases in the middle. DNA for the CDR3: TGTGCCAGCAGCTTAGTGGCCATAAACACTGAAGCTTTCTTT. Residues: CASSLVAINTEAFF.

This clone was counted ten times or more. The chain recombines TRBV7-9 with TRBJ1-5, with 7 bases lining up with TRBD1. Germline V lookup: CDR1 SEHNR, CDR2 FQNEAQ (reference sequence). CDR3 length: 16 residues. The trim removed 5 bases at V and 3 bases at J, leaving 10 bases unmatched. CDR3 nucleotides: TGTGCCAGCAGCCCAACCGGGACAGAACTCAATCAGCCCCAGCATTTT. Translation gives CASSPTGTELNQPQHF.

The rearrangement links TRBV7-8 to TRBJ2-7; 12 bases agree with TRBD2. V was pared by 6 bases and J by 4 bases, with 10 bases of the junction left unmatched. The CDR3 is made up of 16 amino acids. CDR1 and CDR2 (germline): SGHVS, FQNEAQ. Here the CDR3 reads CASRQGLAGKKYEQYF. The CDR3 coding sequence is TGTGCCAGCAGGCAAGGACTAGCGGGAAAGAAGTACGAGCAGTACTTC.

The gene calls are TRBV5-1 and TRBJ2-5, with a weak D call TRBD2 (6 bases). The ends were cut back, 0 bases at V and 2 bases at J, with 14 bases in the middle. CDR3 length equals 16 residues. Germline CDR1 is SGHRS and CDR2 is YFSETQ. The CDR3 protein is CASSLAGDTNQETQYF. DNA for the CDR3: TGCGCCAGCAGCTTGGCGGGAGACACCAATCAAGAGACCCAGTACTTC.

This clone was detected a few times. The chain joins TRBV7-9 to TRBJ2-7, with 8 bases fitting TRBD2. CDR3 length: 14 amino acids. CDR1 and CDR2 from the germline V gene are SEHNR and FQNEAQ (reference sequence). V lost 5 bases to trimming and J lost 3 bases; unmatched junction nucleotides: 6. The CDR3 coding sequence is TGTGCCAGCAGCACGCGGGGGGCAATCTACGAGCAGTACTTC. Amino acid sequence: CASSTRGAIYEQYF.

This clone was detected only a few times. This chain joins TRBV4-3 and TRBJ2-7; weak D call: TRBD2 (5 bases). The germline V and J ends were trimmed by 1 base and 5 bases, with 27 bases remaining between them. This CDR3 contains 19 residues. CDR1 LGHNA and CDR2 YSLEER come from the germline V gene. Written as DNA, the CDR3 is TGCGCCAGCAGCCAAGGGACCTTATTTATCGGAGGACCGAACCACGAGCAGTACTTC. Translated, it gives CASSQGTLFIGGPNHEQYF.

The chain recombines TRBV18 with TRBJ1-4, with D tentatively TRBD1 (6 bases). Trimming left V 3 bases short and J 4 bases short, with 18 bases between. The length of the CDR3 is 17 residues. The germline gives CDR1 KGHSH, CDR2 LQKENI. As DNA, the CDR3 is TGTGCCAGCTCACCTGATGGTGCCACAGGGATTAATGAAAAACTGTTTTTT. It is translated as CASSPDGATGINEKLFF.

The V call is TRBV9, the J call TRBJ2-5; 7 nucleotides align to TRBD2. Germline V gene lookup returns CDR1 SGDLS and CDR2 YYNGEE. V lost 3 bases to trimming and J lost 0 bases; unmatched junction nucleotides: 8. The CDR3 has 16 amino acids. The CDR3 loop is CASSAGEGSYQETQYF. Here the CDR3 DNA reads TGTGCCAGCAGCGCGGGGGAGGGGAGTTACCAAGAGACCCAGTACTTC.

This clone has a handful of counts. The V gene is TRBV5-1, the J gene TRBJ2-2; 10 bases are a match to TRBD1. Losses at the gene ends were 6 bases for V and 5 bases for J; bases not matched to a gene: 4. CDR1 is SGHRS, CDR2 YFSETQ, per germline. The CDR3 covers 14 residues. CDR3 in amino acids: CASTWTGGTGELFF. The CDR3 DNA is TGCGCCAGCACCTGGACAGGGGGAACCGGGGAGCTGTTTTTT.

The sample holds a few counts of this clone. The V and J genes are TRBV25-1 and TRBJ2-6, with a tentative D call TRBD2 (6 bases). CDR3 size: 16 residues. Trimming left V 4 bases short and J 2 bases short, with 12 bases between. Germline-derived CDR1 and CDR2 are MGHDK and SYGVNS. CDR3 sequence reads: CASSAAGTPGANVLTF. DNA for the CDR3: TGTGCCAGCAGTGCCGCCGGGACTCCTGGGGCCAACGTCCTGACTTTC.

This chain links TRBV6-1 with TRBJ1-1; D unresolved. Germline values: CDR1 MNHNS, CDR2 SASEGT. The CDR3 totals 12 residues. Trimming shortened V by 7 bases and J by 4 bases, and 10 bases separated the two germline ends. In DNA, the CDR3 is TGTGCCAGCATGAGATCATCCACTGAAGCTTTCTTT. Protein product: CASMRSSTEAFF.

The chain employs TRBV5-1 and TRBJ1-6; tentatively, D is TRBD1 (6 bases). CDR1 is SGHRS and CDR2 is YFSETQ in the germline V gene. The V end was cut by 5 bases, the J end by 9 bases, with 15 bases between. The CDR3 length is 14 residues. CDR3 amino acids: CASSPEGVSSPLHF. Written as DNA, the CDR3 is TGCGCCAGCAGTCCAGAGGGGGTCAGTTCACCCCTCCACTTT. Using reference TRBV5-1 and TRBJ1-6 for the parts outside the CDR3, the full variable domain is KAGVTQTPRYLIKTRGQQVTLSCSPISGHRSVSWYQQTPGQGLQFLFEYFSETQRNKGNFPGRFSGRQFSNSRSEMNVSTLELGDSALYLCASSPEGVSSPLHFGNGTRLTVT.

This clone was found a few times. This chain connects TRBV25-1 to TRBJ2-5, with TRBD2 identical over 7 bases. J gave up 5 bases and V 1 base, and 7 bases lay outside the gene matches. CDR3 length: 15 amino acids. Germline loops: CDR1 MGHDK, CDR2 SYGVNS. CDR3 sequence: CASSESGLGGETQYF. CDR3 DNA: TGTGCCAGCAGTGAATCGGGGTTGGGAGGGGAGACCCAGTACTTC.

The gene calls are TRBV7-2 and TRBJ1-5; D not certain. V was trimmed by 4 bases and J by 5 bases, leaving 12 bases between them. This CDR3 spans 14 amino acids. Germline CDR1 is SGHTA and CDR2 is FQGNSA. CDR3 sequence: CASSSYGSDQPQHF. CDR3 DNA sequence: TGTGCCAGCAGCTCCTACGGGTCGGATCAGCCCCAGCATTTT.

The J gene is TRBJ1-5, the V gene TRBV6-5; tentatively, D is TRBD1 (5 bases). Germline assignment: CDR1 MNHEY and CDR2 SVGAGI. The CDR3 runs 13 residues. V shed 6 bases and J shed 6 bases, with 12 bases lying between them. For the CDR3, the DNA is TGTGCCAGCAGGGACACCCCAGGTCAGCCCCAGCATTTT. Amino acid sequence: CASRDTPGQPQHF.

CDR3 sequence: CASSVPGQGARETQYF. The CDR3 nucleotides read TGTGCCAGCAGCGTACCGGGACAGGGGGCAAGGGAGACCCAGTACTTC. The rearrangement uses TRBV5-4 and TRBJ2-5; 12 positions match TRBD1. Looked up from germline, CDR1 is SGHNT and CDR2 is YYREEE (reference sequence). This CDR3 has 16 residues. The V and J ends lost 4 bases and 5 bases, in that order; junction bases with no gene match: 9.

This chain joins TRBV9 and TRBJ2-2; 8 positions match TRBD2. Germline V gives CDR1 SGDLS, CDR2 YYNGEE. This CDR3 contains 14 residues. V shed 2 bases and J 5 bases; nucleotides not matched to a gene: 2. CDR3 in DNA: TGTGCCAGCAGCGTGGGACTAGAGACCGGGGAGCTGTTTTTT. It encodes CASSVGLETGELFF.

This clone was counted only a few times. The CDR3 sequence is CASSPSRAGAGELFF. The CDR3 DNA reads as TGTGCCAGCAGCCCGTCGCGTGCGGGAGCCGGGGAGCTGTTTTTT. V usage is TRBV7-2 and J usage is TRBJ2-2, with 7 bases matching TRBD2. Unmatched junction bases numbered 9, after V lost 5 bases and J lost 6 bases. This CDR3 region has 15 residues. The germline V gene encodes CDR1 SGHTA and CDR2 FQGNSA.

The chain has TRBV7-2 and TRBJ2-3; TRBD2 agrees at 9 bases. V lost 7 bases to trimming and J lost 5 bases; unmatched junction nucleotides: 16. The V gene's germline CDR1 is SGHTA and CDR2 FQGNSA. This CDR3 has 17 residues. CDR3 nucleotides: TGTGCCAGCACCCTTAGGGGTAGCGGGAGCATCCAAGATACGCAGTATTTT. Amino acid sequence: CASTLRGSGSIQDTQYF.

The chain links TRBV19 to TRBJ2-4, with 7 bases that match TRBD1. This CDR3 spans 15 amino acids. Germline-derived CDR1 and CDR2 are LNHDA and SQIVND (reference sequence). The trim removed 4 bases at V and 8 bases at J, leaving 11 bases unmatched. Here the CDR3 DNA reads TGTGCCAGTAGTACCATGGACAGGCTGGGGGACATTCAGTACTTC. The encoded protein is CASSTMDRLGDIQYF.

The V and J genes are TRBV30 and TRBJ2-7; TRBD2 aligns across 11 bases. The J segment lost 1 base and the V segment lost 3 bases, leaving 2 bases of the junction unmatched. The germline gives CDR1 GTSNPN, CDR2 SVGIG (reference sequence). CDR3 length: 14 residues. CDR3 nucleotides: TGTGCCTGGAGAGGGACTAGCGGATCCTACGAGCAGTACTTC. Translation: CAWRGTSGSYEQYF.

This clone appeared a few times. The chain couples TRBV11-1 to TRBJ2-3; D is possibly TRBD2 (6 bases). Germline values: CDR1 SGHAT, CDR2 FQDESV (reference sequence). The CDR3 consists of 15 residues. V was shortened by 1 base and J by 0 bases, with 8 bases between the two germline ends. Here the CDR3 reads CASSLEGLSTDTQYF. CDR3 sequence (DNA): TGTGCCAGCAGCTTAGAGGGACTTAGCACAGATACGCAGTATTTT. Full variable domain (rest looked up from reference TRBV11-1 and TRBJ2-3): EAEVAQSPRYKITEKSQAVAFWCDPISGHATLYWYRQILGQGPELLVQFQDESVVDDSQLPKDRFSAERLKGVDSTLKIQPAELGDSAMYLCASSLEGLSTDTQYFGPGTRLTVL.